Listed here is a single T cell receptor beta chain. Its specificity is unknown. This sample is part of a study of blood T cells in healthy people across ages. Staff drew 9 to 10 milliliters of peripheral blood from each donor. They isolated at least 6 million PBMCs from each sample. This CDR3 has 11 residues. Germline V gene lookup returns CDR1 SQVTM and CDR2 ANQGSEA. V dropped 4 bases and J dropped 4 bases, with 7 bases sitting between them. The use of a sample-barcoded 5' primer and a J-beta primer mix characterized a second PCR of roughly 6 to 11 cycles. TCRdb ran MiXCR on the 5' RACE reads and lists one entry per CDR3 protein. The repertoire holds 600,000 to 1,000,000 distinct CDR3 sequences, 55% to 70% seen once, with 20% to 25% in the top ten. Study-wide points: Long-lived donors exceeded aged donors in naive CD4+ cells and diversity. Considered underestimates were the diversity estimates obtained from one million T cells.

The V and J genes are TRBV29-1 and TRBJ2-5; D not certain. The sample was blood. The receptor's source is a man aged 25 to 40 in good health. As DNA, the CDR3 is TGCAGCGTTGGGATTCGAGAGACCCAGTACTTC. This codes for CSVGIRETQYF.